The TCR beta chain described here comes from a study of PD-1 blockade in mismatch repair-deficient tumors (dated by TCRdb to about 2017). Concerning the study at large: Between September 2013 and 2016, the trial enrolled approximately 87 consecutive patients with 11 to 12 types of mismatch repair-deficient cancer, all of whom had received prior treatment and were progressing. Tumor-associated T cell clones in the peripheral blood of patients responding to PD-1 blockade were tracked using deep sequencing of TCR CDR3 regions.

The paper as a whole reports these results and caveats: Rapid expansion after pembrolizumab followed by contraction, generally before radiologic responses, was shown by tumor-resident clones, which were often undetectable in blood before treatment.

Comments on this clone: Its antigen target is currently unknown. No much larger clone is present one base from it, and per-base qualities are unavailable.

Including the terminal cysteine and phenylalanine, the CDR3 comprises 18 residues. Kept here is only the CDR3 DNA, which spans 54 bases and is read in frame from base 1. Deletion took 5 bases off V and 7 bases off J, with a span of 29 bases between the germline ends. The germline V gene specifies SGHDN as CDR1 and FVKESK as CDR2. Mismatch repair deficiency was established in every enrolled patient by polymerase chain reaction or immunohistochemistry. TCR sequencing was performed for a few patients who responded to pembrolizumab therapy. In the phase II trial, pembrolizumab PD-1 blockade was tested prospectively in advanced mismatch repair-deficient cancers, no matter which tissue of origin the cancers came from. Peripheral blood T cell samples were collected serially, before PD-1 blockade began and at several time points afterward. Blood sampling time points were reported as weeks after the first dose of pembrolizumab.

Library creation used the immunoSEQ multiplex PCR assay. TCRdb provides this immuneACCESS table in a form limited to in-frame rearrangements. Some clones are lacking; in checked studies, under half of them reflect an unresolved V gene, and why the rest are absent is not known. The sample table shows over 100,000 clones, and over 60% are seen once. The ten largest clonotypes hold about 5.1% of the sample. This sequence was found in an adult with mismatch repair-deficient cancer. Recombination joined TRBV14 with TRBJ2-5; a tentative D call is TRBD1 (6 bases match). The sample in question was peripheral blood, obtained approximately 64 weeks after starting pembrolizumab. The CDR3 protein: CASSGGPSGEQVPWTQYF. The DNA sequence follows: TGTGCCAGCAGCGGGGGCCCATCGGGCGAACAGGTTCCTTGGACCCAGTACTTC.